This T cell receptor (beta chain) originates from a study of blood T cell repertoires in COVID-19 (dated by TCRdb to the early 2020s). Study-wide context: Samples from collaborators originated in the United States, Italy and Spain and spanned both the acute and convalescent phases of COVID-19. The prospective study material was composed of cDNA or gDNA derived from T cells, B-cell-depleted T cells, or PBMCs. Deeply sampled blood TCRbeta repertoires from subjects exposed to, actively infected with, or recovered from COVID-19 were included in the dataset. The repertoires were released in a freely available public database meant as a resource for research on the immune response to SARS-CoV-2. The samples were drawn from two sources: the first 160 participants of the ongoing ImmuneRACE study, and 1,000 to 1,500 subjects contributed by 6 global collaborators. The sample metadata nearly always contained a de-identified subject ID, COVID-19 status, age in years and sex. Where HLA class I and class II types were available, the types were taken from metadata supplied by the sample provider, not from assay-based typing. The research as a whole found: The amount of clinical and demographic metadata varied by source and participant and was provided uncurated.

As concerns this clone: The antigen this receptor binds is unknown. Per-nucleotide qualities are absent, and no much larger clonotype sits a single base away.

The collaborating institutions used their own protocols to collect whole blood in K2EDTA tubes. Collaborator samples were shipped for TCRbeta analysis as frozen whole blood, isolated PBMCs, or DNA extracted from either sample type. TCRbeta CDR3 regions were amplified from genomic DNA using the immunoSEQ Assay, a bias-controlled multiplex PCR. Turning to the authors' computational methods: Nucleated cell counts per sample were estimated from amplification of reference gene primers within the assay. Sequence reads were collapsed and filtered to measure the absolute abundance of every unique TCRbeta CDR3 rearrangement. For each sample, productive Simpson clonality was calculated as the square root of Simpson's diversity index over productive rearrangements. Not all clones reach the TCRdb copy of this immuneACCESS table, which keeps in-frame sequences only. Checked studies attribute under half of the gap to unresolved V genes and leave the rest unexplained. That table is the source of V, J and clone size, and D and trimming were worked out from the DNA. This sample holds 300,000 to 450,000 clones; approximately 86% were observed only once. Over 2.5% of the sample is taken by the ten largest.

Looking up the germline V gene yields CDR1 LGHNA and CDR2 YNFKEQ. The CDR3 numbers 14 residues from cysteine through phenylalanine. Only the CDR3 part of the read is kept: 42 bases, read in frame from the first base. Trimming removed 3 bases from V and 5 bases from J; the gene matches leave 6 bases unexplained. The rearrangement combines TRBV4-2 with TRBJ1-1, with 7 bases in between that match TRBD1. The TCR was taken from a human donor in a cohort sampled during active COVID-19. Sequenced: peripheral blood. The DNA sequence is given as TGTGCCAGCAGCCAGACAACAGGGGATACTGAAGCTTTCTTT. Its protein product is CASSQTTGDTEAFF.